This entry describes one T cell receptor beta chain. Its antigen remains unidentified. CDR1 and CDR2 (germline): SGHAT, FQNNGV. The CDR3 runs to 16 residues. These data belong to a study of CXCR3-negative and CXCR3-positive naive CD8 T cells. Overall study findings and caveats: More hydrophobic TRB CDR3s were found in CXCR3-positive naive cells than in CXCR3-negative naive cells.

Libraries were UMI-labeled 5' RACE TRB cDNA. TCRdb derives one entry per CDR3 protein from the 5' RACE reads, leaving out DNA. The sample has around 80,000 distinct CDR3 sequences. The rearrangement links TRBV11-2 to TRBJ2-3; as DNA is missing, the TRBD2 call by TCRdb cannot be tested. The sequence derives from a human donor in good health. Some clones in this sample may be carry-over from other donors' samples. The sequenced material came from naive CXCR3+ CD8+ T cells from blood. The subset: CD45RO-CCR7+CD27+CD95- naive CD8+ T cells expressing CXCR3 (TNR3+). The CDR3 loop reads CASSLNSGGLADTQYF.